Following are 28 T cell receptor beta chains from one sample sequenced in a study of cytomegalovirus exposure and HLA in healthy donors. The PCR used 60 Vbeta and 13 Jbeta primers. Here immunoSEQ multiplex PCR was the method, and the copy in TCRdb shows in-frame clones only, minus some. The repertoire holds some 160,000 clones, with roughly 79% as singletons. The specimen sequenced was PBMCs. The receptors originated from a woman aged 40 to 50 in good health and CMV-seropositive.

V is TRBV2 and J is TRBJ2-7; maybe TRBD1 (6 bases). Germline V gives CDR1 SNHLY, CDR2 FYNNEI. The CDR3 runs to 14 residues. V was shortened by 7 bases and J by 12 bases, with 25 bases between the two germline ends. CDR3 bases: TGTGCCAGCAACTCGAATAGGGGACAAGGGCTGGTGTACTTC. As protein: CASNSNRGQGLVYF.

The V and J genes are TRBV7-9 and TRBJ1-2, with 10 bases fitting TRBD1. The CDR3 is 13 amino acids. The V gene's germline CDR1 is SEHNR and CDR2 FQNEAQ (reference sequence). Unmatched junction bases numbered 5, after V lost 7 bases and J lost 6 bases. CDR3 in amino acids: CASTPGQGNGYTF. In DNA form, the CDR3 reads TGTGCCAGCACTCCGGGACAGGGGAATGGCTACACCTTC.

The chain has TRBV30 and TRBJ2-5, with 8 bases fitting TRBD1. Germline assignment: CDR1 GTSNPN and CDR2 SVGIG (reference sequence). Trimming at V came to 3 bases and at J to 5 bases, leaving 11 bases not matched to a gene. CDR3 length equals 15 residues. CDR3 in amino acids: CAWRPRTGFSETQYF. The CDR3 nucleotides are TGTGCCTGGAGACCTAGGACAGGGTTTAGCGAGACCCAGTACTTC. The variable domain in full, completed from reference TRBV30 and TRBJ2-5, reads SQTIHQWPATLVQPVGSPLSLECTVEGTSNPNLYWYRQAAGRGLQLLFYSVGIGQISSEVPQNLSASRPQDRQFILSSKKLLLSDSGFYLCAWRPRTGFSETQYFGPGTRLLVL.

The genes are TRBV7-8 and TRBJ1-2, with TRBD1 matching over 7 bases. Germline CDR1 reads SGHVS; CDR2 reads FQNEAQ. V lost 4 bases, J lost 8 bases, and 16 bases stayed unmatched. This CDR3 has 16 amino acids. This chain's CDR3 is CASSSDTTEGAGGYTF. The CDR3 bases are TGTGCCAGCAGCTCAGACACTACTGAGGGGGCGGGCGGCTACACCTTC. The full variable domain, with the rest looked up from reference TRBV7-8 and TRBJ1-2, is GAGVSQSPRYKVAKRGQDVALRCDPISGHVSLFWYQQALGQGPEFLTYFQNEAQLDKSGLPSDRFFAERPEGSVSTLKIQRTQQEDSAVYLCASSSDTTEGAGGYTFGSGTRLTVV.

The chain recombines TRBV7-2 with TRBJ2-1; D possibly corresponds to TRBD2 (7 bases). The CDR3 extends over 17 amino acids. Trimming shortened V by 7 bases and J by 1 base, and 20 bases separated the two germline ends. CDR1 is SGHTA, CDR2 FQGNSA, per germline. For the CDR3, the DNA is TGTGCCAGCACCGGGGGGCGGACCGGGTCTTCCTACAATGAGCAGTTCTTC. Protein: CASTGGRTGSSYNEQFF.

This chain uses TRBV7-9 with TRBJ2-5; 14 bases map to TRBD2. CDR3 size: 18 residues. CDR1 SEHNR and CDR2 FQNEAQ come from the germline V gene (reference sequence). The V segment lost 4 bases and the J segment 5 bases; nucleotides outside the gene matches: 12. The CDR3 DNA reads as TGTGCCAGCAGCTCAACTGGGACTAGCGGGAGAGGTTGGGAGACCCAGTACTTC. It encodes CASSSTGTSGRGWETQYF.

V gene TRBV9 combines with J gene TRBJ2-5, with TRBD1 identical over 7 bases. The J call may not be correct, given that the DNA end is closer to TRBJ2-7. This CDR3 region has 15 residues. CDR1 and CDR2 from the germline V gene are SGDLS and YYNGEE. Written as DNA, the CDR3 is TGTGCCAGCAGCGTAGCTCCGGGGACAGACTACGAGCAGTACTTC. Encoded protein: CASSVAPGTDYEQYF.

The sample holds a few counts of this clone. The chain has TRBV21-1 and TRBJ1-2. TRBV21-1 counts as a pseudogene. CDR3 length: 13 amino acids. CDR3 region: CASRILRYRGYTF. CDR3 sequence (DNA): TGTGCCAGCAGAATACTCCGTTACCGGGGCTACACCTTC.

The rearrangement uses TRBV30 and TRBJ1-5; 9 positions agree with TRBD1. Germline assignment: CDR1 GTSNPN and CDR2 SVGIG (reference sequence). Trimming at V came to 2 bases and at J to 2 bases, leaving 4 bases not matched to a gene. The CDR3 extends over 15 amino acids. This chain's CDR3 is CAWSLRTGGNQPQHF. The DNA for the CDR3 is TGTGCCTGGAGTCTTCGGACAGGGGGCAATCAGCCCCAGCATTTT. Full variable domain (missing parts from reference TRBV30 and TRBJ1-5): SQTIHQWPATLVQPVGSPLSLECTVEGTSNPNLYWYRQAAGRGLQLLFYSVGIGQISSEVPQNLSASRPQDRQFILSSKKLLLSDSGFYLCAWSLRTGGNQPQHFGDGTRLSIL.

V and J are TRBV19 and TRBJ2-2, with TRBD1 as a possible D gene (5 bases). Germline V lookup: CDR1 LNHDA, CDR2 SQIVND (reference sequence). V was pared by 5 bases and J by 2 bases, with 12 bases between. The CDR3 runs 15 residues. The CDR3 DNA reads TGTGCCAGTAGTGCAACCCAGGGAAACACCGGGGAGCTGTTTTTT. Protein product: CASSATQGNTGELFF.

The chain is built from TRBV30 and TRBJ1-1; D unresolved. V lost 4 bases and J lost 5, with 8 bases in between. CDR1 and CDR2 from the germline V gene are GTSNPN and SVGIG (reference sequence). This CDR3 spans 11 amino acids. The CDR3 protein is CAWNRGTEAFF. The CDR3 nucleotides are TGTGCCTGGAACCGGGGTACTGAAGCTTTCTTT. Together with reference TRBV30 and TRBJ1-1, the CDR3 gives the full variable domain: SQTIHQWPATLVQPVGSPLSLECTVEGTSNPNLYWYRQAAGRGLQLLFYSVGIGQISSEVPQNLSASRPQDRQFILSSKKLLLSDSGFYLCAWNRGTEAFFGQGTRLTVV.

The chain links TRBV9 to TRBJ2-5; 8 bases match TRBD2. V shed 0 bases and J 4 bases; nucleotides not matched to a gene: 5. The CDR3 has 15 residues. Per germline, CDR1 SGDLS and CDR2 YYNGEE. CDR3 sequence: CASSVVSGGGETQYF. In DNA form, the CDR3 reads TGTGCCAGCAGCGTAGTAAGCGGGGGTGGAGAGACCCAGTACTTC.

V and J are TRBV6-1 and TRBJ1-2, with unresolved D. V gave up 7 bases and J gave up 4 bases, with 16 bases separating them. This CDR3 contains 14 residues. Germline CDR1 is MNHNS and CDR2 is SASEGT. CDR3 sequence: CASKEGGSFYGYTF. CDR3 sequence (DNA): TGTGCCAGCAAGGAGGGAGGGTCTTTCTATGGCTACACCTTC.

The genes are TRBV6-5 and TRBJ2-2, with 9 bases identical to TRBD1. Per the germline V gene, CDR1 is MNHEY and CDR2 is SVGAGI. CDR3 size: 15 residues. V gave up 6 bases and J gave up 5 bases; unmatched junction bases: 7. The CDR3 coding sequence is TGTGCCAGCAGCTACCCCGGGACAGGGACCGGGGAGCTGTTTTTT. It yields the protein CASSYPGTGTGELFF.

The chain has TRBV7-9 and TRBJ1-2; 7 nucleotides match TRBD1. This CDR3 is built from 14 residues. After removal of 4 bases from V and 4 bases from J, the junction contained 6 bases not matched to a gene. Per germline, CDR1 SEHNR and CDR2 FQNEAQ (reference sequence). CDR3 coding DNA: TGTGCCAGCAGCTCCCTTCCAGGGGGCTATGGCTACACCTTC. Encoded protein: CASSSLPGGYGYTF. Complete variable domain (other parts from reference TRBV7-9 and TRBJ1-2): DTGVSQNPRHKITKRGQNVTFRCDPISEHNRLYWYRQTLGQGPEFLTYFQNEAQLEKSRLLSDRFSAERPKGSFSTLEIQRTEQGDSAMYLCASSSLPGGYGYTFGSGTRLTVV.

CDR3 region: CASSMGQGAFTF. In nucleotides, the CDR3 is TGTGCCAGCAGCATGGGACAGGGGGCTTTCACCTTC. V gene TRBV7-3 combines with J gene TRBJ1-2, with 12 bases fitting TRBD1. The V and J ends lost 5 bases and 13 bases, in that order; junction bases with no gene match: 5. This CDR3 is 12 amino acids long. Germline V gives CDR1 SGHTA, CDR2 FQGTGA.

CDR3 protein: CASGLDTFYQETQYF. The CDR3 nucleotides read TGTGCTAGTGGTTTGGACACCTTCTACCAAGAGACCCAGTACTTC. The V call is TRBV12-5, the J call TRBJ2-5; the D is unclear. The CDR3 runs 15 residues. Trimming stripped 1 base from V and 0 bases from J, with 9 bases between. Germline assignment: CDR1 LGHNT and CDR2 FRNRAP.

The chain is built from TRBV7-3 and TRBJ2-3; no reliable D call. The CDR3 is 14 residues long. The germline CDR1 and CDR2 sequences are SGHTA and FQGTGA. Trimming took off 0 bases at V and 2 bases at J, with 6 bases between the two ends. The CDR3 sequence: CASSLTSNTDTQYF. The CDR3 DNA reads TGTGCCAGCAGCTTAACTTCCAACACAGATACGCAGTATTTT. The whole variable domain, filled in from reference TRBV7-3 and TRBJ2-3, reads GAGVSQTPSNKVTEKGKYVELRCDPISGHTALYWYRQSLGQGPEFLIYFQGTGAADDSGLPNDRFFAVRPEGSVSTLKIQRTERGDSAVYLCASSLTSNTDTQYFGPGTRLTVL.

This clone appeared a single time. The chain joins TRBV7-8 to TRBJ1-1; D possibly corresponds to TRBD1 (5 bases). The V gene lost 2 bases and the J gene lost 4 bases, with 11 bases spanning the gap. The CDR3 has 14 residues. CDR1 SGHVS and CDR2 FQNEAQ come from the germline V gene. In nucleotides, the CDR3 is TGTGCCAGCAGCTTACAGGGTGCGGTCACTGAAGCTTTCTTT. It translates to CASSLQGAVTEAFF.

The gene calls are TRBV19 and TRBJ1-1, with D maybe TRBD1 (6 bases). Trimming removed 5 bases at V and 8 bases at J, with 15 bases between. The CDR3 runs 13 residues. Germline-derived CDR1 and CDR2 are LNHDA and SQIVND (reference sequence). CDR3 sequence reads: CASSLYRDSEAFF. CDR3 in DNA: TGTGCCAGTAGTCTATACAGGGATTCCGAAGCTTTCTTT.

The chain carries TRBV4-3 and TRBJ2-7, with a tentative D call TRBD1 (5 bases). Germline CDR1 and CDR2: LGHNA and YSLEER. CDR3 size: 15 residues. Between the trimmed V and J ends, which lost 0 bases and 6 bases, there was a span of 15 bases. This CDR3 reads CASSQDSKGVGEQYF. CDR3 coding DNA: TGCGCCAGCAGCCAAGACAGCAAAGGGGTTGGCGAGCAGTACTTC.

The rearrangement uses TRBV5-1 and TRBJ2-5; 7 bases align to TRBD2. V was pared by 4 bases and J by 5 bases, with 8 bases of the junction left unmatched. Per the germline V gene, CDR1 is SGHRS and CDR2 is YFSETQ. The CDR3 loop spans 14 amino acids. The CDR3 here is CASSPPGGFETQYF. CDR3 DNA: TGCGCCAGCAGCCCACCGGGGGGTTTCGAGACCCAGTACTTC.

The chain uses TRBV30 and TRBJ2-3, with TRBD2 matching over 7 bases. Germline V gene lookup returns CDR1 GTSNPN and CDR2 SVGIG (reference sequence). The CDR3 is 15 amino acids. After removal of 0 bases from V and 2 bases from J, the junction contained 5 bases not matched to a gene. CDR3 sequence: CAWSVQAGFTDTQYF. The CDR3 DNA sequence: TGTGCCTGGAGTGTACAAGCGGGGTTCACAGATACGCAGTATTTT.

The chain links TRBV7-6 to TRBJ1-1, with no clear D. Trimming removed 3 bases from V and 4 bases from J, with 12 bases in between. The germline V gene encodes CDR1 SGHVS and CDR2 FNYEAQ. The CDR3 runs 14 residues. The CDR3 DNA reads as TGTGCCAGCAGCTTTGGGGTGGAGGGCACTGAAGCTTTCTTT. The encoded protein is CASSFGVEGTEAFF.

This clone was recorded once. The gene calls are TRBV30 and TRBJ1-2; D is unclear. With 6 bases removed from V and 9 bases from J, the gap between germline ends came to 14 bases. This CDR3 has 11 amino acids. Germline V gene lookup returns CDR1 GTSNPN and CDR2 SVGIG (reference sequence). CDR3 residues: CACYDGQRYTF. The CDR3 DNA follows: TGTGCCTGTTACGATGGGCAACGCTACACCTTC.

The V call is TRBV9, the J call TRBJ2-7; TRBD1 matches at 9 bases. The germline V gene has CDR1 SGDLS and CDR2 YYNGEE. V gave up 4 bases and J gave up 4 bases; unmatched junction bases: 15. The CDR3 runs to 17 residues. The CDR3 DNA follows: TGTGCCAGCAGCTCAAGGAGCAACCCCGGGACAGGGTACGAGCAGTACTTC. Translating it yields CASSSRSNPGTGYEQYF.

Regarding this clone: This CDR3 is also generated by other DNA sequences in the sample. The V gene is TRBV5-1, the J gene TRBJ2-3, with 12 bases fitting TRBD1. Unmatched junction bases numbered 2, after V lost 4 bases and J lost 5 bases. CDR1 and CDR2 (germline): SGHRS, YFSETQ. The CDR3 is 14 amino acids. In DNA form, the CDR3 reads TGCGCCAGCAGCCGGGACAGGGGGCAAGATACGCAGTATTTT. Its translation: CASSRDRGQDTQYF.

This clone was counted once. Mismatch with germline at one junction end may stem from a read error. The rearrangement links TRBV5-4 to TRBJ2-6; 9 bases align to TRBD1. CDR1 and CDR2 (germline): SGHNT, YYREEE (reference sequence). This CDR3 region has 16 residues. In DNA form, the CDR3 reads TGTGCCAGCAGGCCTACAGGGGGCTCGGGGGCCAACGGCCTGACTTTC. Its translation: CASRPTGGSGANGLTF.